This entry features one T cell receptor (beta chain) sequence. CDR1 is SEHNR and CDR2 is FQNEAQ in the germline V gene (reference sequence). After removal of 4 bases from V and 4 bases from J, the junction contained 8 bases not matched to a gene. This CDR3 has 16 amino acids. This entry belongs to a study of T-cell memory formation after mild COVID-19. TCRdb reprocessed the 5' RACE reads via MiXCR and lists one record per CDR3 protein. The table includes hundreds of thousands of distinct CDR3 sequences, around 25% detected once. The source material was PBMCs or a T cell subset sorted from them (not recorded which). The receptor's source is an adult woman who had mild COVID-19 (a few samples of this study predate the infection). Cell type and time point are not known. The chain recombines TRBV7-9 with TRBJ2-2, with 8 bases matching TRBD2. The CDR3 sequence is CASSSLAGSVTGELFF. The DNA for the CDR3 is TGTGCCAGCAGCTCCTTAGCGGGGTCGGTCACCGGGGAGCTGTTTTTT. Drawing the rest from reference TRBV7-9 and TRBJ2-2, the complete variable domain is DTGVSQNPRHKITKRGQNVTFRCDPISEHNRLYWYRQTLGQGPEFLTYFQNEAQLEKSRLLSDRFSAERPKGSFSTLEIQRTEQGDSAMYLCASSSLAGSVTGELFFGEGSRLTVL.